The 29 T cell receptor beta chains below were found in one sample sequenced in a study of T cell responses to AZD1222 COVID-19 vaccine. Clones were read by immunoSEQ multiplex PCR, and TCRdb kept only the in-frame ones, dropping some. The sample includes 70,000 to 75,000 clones, roughly 75% of them seen just once. Sequenced here: peripheral blood, sampled 28 days after the second AZD1222 dose. These TCRs come from an adult who received the AZD1222 COVID-19 vaccine.

V usage is TRBV7-9 and J usage is TRBJ2-7; D tentatively fits TRBD1 or TRBD2 (5 bases each). Germline V CDR1 and CDR2: SEHNR, FQNEAQ (reference sequence). V was trimmed by 5 bases and J by 1 base, leaving 12 bases between them. CDR3 length equals 14 residues. CDR3 amino acids: CASSEGTVSYEQYF. In DNA form, the CDR3 reads TGTGCCAGCAGCGAAGGGACGGTTTCCTACGAGCAGTACTTC.

The V and J genes are TRBV18 and TRBJ1-2, with 7 bases aligning to TRBD1. CDR3 length: 13 residues. J was trimmed by 6 bases and V by 5 bases; bases with no gene match: 6. From germline, CDR1 is KGHSH and CDR2 LQKENI. CDR3 residues: CASSTQGSDGYTF. The DNA of the CDR3 is TGTGCCAGCTCAACACAGGGGTCGGATGGCTACACCTTC.

The J gene is TRBJ2-5, the V gene TRBV28, with a tentative D call TRBD1 (6 bases). Germline CDR1 reads MDHEN; CDR2 reads SYDVKM. The CDR3 is 15 residues long. V was cut by 7 bases and J by 5 bases, with 20 bases left in between. This CDR3 is CASKGGEGGWETQYF. The CDR3 bases are TGTGCCAGCAAAGGGGGAGAGGGTGGTTGGGAGACCCAGTACTTC.

J is TRBJ2-1 and V is TRBV7-9, with 9 bases identical to TRBD1. Losses at the gene ends were 7 bases for V and 1 base for J; bases not matched to a gene: 5. This CDR3 comprises 15 residues. CDR1 and CDR2 (germline): SEHNR, FQNEAQ (reference sequence). The CDR3 DNA sequence: TGTGCCAGCAACTTCGGGACAGGGTCCTACAATGAGCAGTTCTTC. Protein product: CASNFGTGSYNEQFF.

The chain is built from TRBV9 and TRBJ2-6; 8 nucleotides agree with TRBD1. V trimming: 4 bases; J trimming: 1 base; junction bases outside the gene matches: 10. The CDR3 spans 18 residues. CDR1 and CDR2 from the germline V gene are SGDLS and YYNGEE. The CDR3 bases are TGTGCCAGCAGCCTAGGACAGGGTCGGATATCTGGGGCCAACGTCCTGACTTTC. As protein: CASSLGQGRISGANVLTF.

This chain connects TRBV24-1 to TRBJ2-3; no definite D call. Trimming removed 3 bases at V and 4 bases at J, with 4 bases between. The CDR3 sequence is 12 residues long. Germline V gene data show CDR1 as KGHDR and CDR2 as SFDVKD. CDR3 DNA sequence: TGTGCCACCAGTGATGCAGCAGATACGCAGTATTTT. It encodes CATSDAADTQYF.

The chain links TRBV5-1 to TRBJ2-3; unclear D gene. Germline V gene lookup returns CDR1 SGHRS and CDR2 YFSETQ. The CDR3 loop spans 16 amino acids. With 7 bases removed from V and 0 bases from J, the gap between germline ends came to 18 bases. This chain's CDR3 is CASLLGNAPSTDTQYF. CDR3 nucleotide sequence: TGCGCCAGCTTACTTGGAAACGCTCCTAGCACAGATACGCAGTATTTT.

The genes are TRBV11-2 and TRBJ2-4, with D possibly matching TRBD2 (7 bases). CDR1 SGHAT and CDR2 FQNNGV come from the germline V gene. The CDR3 sequence is 16 residues long. V lost 5 bases, J lost 4 bases, and 18 bases lay in between. DNA for the CDR3: TGTGCCAGCAGCCAAACAAGGGGGGGACATAAAAACATTCAGTACTTC. Translating it yields CASSQTRGGHKNIQYF. The full variable domain, completed using reference TRBV11-2 and TRBJ2-4, is EAGVAQSPRYKIIEKRQSVAFWCNPISGHATLYWYQQILGQGPKLLIQFQNNGVVDDSQLPKDRFSAERLKGVDSTLKIQPAKLEDSAVYLCASSQTRGGHKNIQYFGAGTRLSVL.

This clone was observed a single time. The chain employs TRBV6-1 and TRBJ1-5; no firm D call. CDR3 length equals 14 residues. Germline CDR1 reads MNHNS; CDR2 reads SASEGT. V was shortened by 2 bases and J by 5 bases, with 10 bases between the two germline ends. The CDR3 is CASSELTSDQPQHF. The CDR3 DNA is TGTGCCAGCAGTGAACTCACGAGCGATCAGCCCCAGCATTTT.

The chain uses TRBV4-3 and TRBJ2-3; TRBD2 matches 9 bases. CDR1 is LGHNA and CDR2 is YSLEER in the germline V gene. V lost 5 bases, J lost 3 bases, and 6 bases stayed unmatched. The CDR3 is 15 residues long. CDR3 bases: TGCGCCAGCAGCTGGGCTAGCGGGACGACAGATACGCAGTATTTT. It translates to CASSWASGTTDTQYF.

The CDR3 DNA reads TGCGCCAGCACCATCGGGACAGCCAGCAATCAGCCCCAGCATTTT. Translating it yields CASTIGTASNQPQHF. The chain recombines TRBV10-1 with TRBJ1-5; 7 positions match TRBD1. V gave up 7 bases and J gave up 1 base; unmatched junction bases: 7. Germline values: CDR1 WNHNN, CDR2 SYGVQD (reference sequence). The CDR3 contains 15 residues.

The sample holds a few counts of this clone. This chain's CDR3 is CASSFFSGTPTYEQYF. The CDR3 coding sequence is TGTGCCAGCAGTTTTTTTTCAGGTACTCCTACCTACGAGCAGTACTTC. The rearrangement uses TRBV28 and TRBJ2-7, with D unresolved. CDR3 length equals 16 residues. Germline V CDR1 and CDR2: MDHEN, SYDVKM. The ends were cut back, 3 bases at V and 2 bases at J, with 17 bases in the middle.

This chain joins TRBV4-3 and TRBJ2-2; D may be TRBD2 (6 bases). This CDR3 is built from 16 residues. In germline, CDR1 is LGHNA, CDR2 YSLEER. Trimming left V 0 bases short and J 1 base short, with 9 bases between. The CDR3 loop is CASSQDQAGNTGELFF. The CDR3 coding sequence is TGCGCCAGCAGCCAAGATCAAGCGGGGAACACCGGGGAGCTGTTTTTT.

This chain connects TRBV2 to TRBJ1-4; no clear D gene. V was pared by 6 bases and J by 5 bases, with 10 bases between. The CDR3 spans 13 residues. Per germline, CDR1 SNHLY and CDR2 FYNNEI. Here the CDR3 DNA reads TGTGCCAGCAGGCGGGTTAGGAATGAAAAACTGTTTTTT. Its protein product is CASRRVRNEKLFF.

The chain carries TRBV11-2 and TRBJ2-7; D may be TRBD1 (6 bases). V lost 5 bases and J 6 bases, leaving 11 bases between the germline ends. Germline values: CDR1 SGHAT, CDR2 FQNNGV. The CDR3 totals 12 residues. Here the CDR3 reads CASSLVGAEQYF. Written as DNA, the CDR3 is TGTGCCAGCAGCCTCGTGGGGGCCGAGCAGTACTTC.

Of note for this clone: Compared with germline, one end of the junction differs, possibly owing to a read error. The V and J genes are TRBV28 and TRBJ2-6; no firm D call. In germline, CDR1 is MDHEN, CDR2 SYDVKM. The CDR3 is 15 amino acids. The CDR3 DNA is TGTGCCAGCAGTCCCCTCCCGTCTGTGGCCAACGTCCTGACTTTC. This encodes CASSPLPSVANVLTF.

The rearrangement uses TRBV12-3 or TRBV12-4 and TRBJ2-5; D is perhaps TRBD1 (6 bases). CDR3 length equals 13 residues. Trimming stripped 6 bases from V and 4 bases from J, with 12 bases between. CDR3 amino acids: CASSQDRPETQYF. CDR3 DNA sequence: TGTGCCAGCAGCCAAGACAGGCCAGAGACCCAGTACTTC.

The chain combines TRBV5-5 with TRBJ1-2; 8 nucleotides match TRBD1. The germline V gene encodes CDR1 SGHKS and CDR2 YYEKEE (reference sequence). Trimming cost V 0 bases and J 7 bases; bases outside gene matches: 5. The CDR3 spans 14 residues. The CDR3 here is CASSLVGGTGGYTF. In DNA form, the CDR3 reads TGTGCCAGCAGCTTGGTTGGGGGGACAGGTGGCTACACCTTC.

Only one count was recorded for this clone. The rearrangement links TRBV5-4 to TRBJ2-1; TRBD2 matches 7 bases. There are 17 residues in the CDR3. With 4 bases clipped from V and 2 bases from J, the junction kept 12 bases outside the gene matches. Germline V CDR1 and CDR2: SGHNT, YYREEE (reference sequence). CDR3 coding DNA: TGTGCCAGCAGCCCCGACATGGGGGGGGTTACCTACAATGAGCAGTTCTTC. Translated, it gives CASSPDMGGVTYNEQFF.

The table lists this clone with a few counts. The chain uses TRBV10-3 and TRBJ1-5; D is ambiguous. Germline V gives CDR1 ENHRY, CDR2 SYGVKD. V was shortened by 2 bases and J by 1 base, with 9 bases between the two germline ends. CDR3 size: 15 residues. Here the CDR3 reads CAISEELVSNQPQHF. For the CDR3, the DNA is TGTGCCATCAGTGAGGAGTTGGTAAGCAATCAGCCCCAGCATTTT.

The genes are TRBV19 and TRBJ2-2; D not certain. CDR1 and CDR2 (germline): LNHDA, SQIVND (reference sequence). Trimming left V 3 bases short and J 7 bases short, with 12 bases between. This CDR3 spans 14 amino acids. The CDR3 here is CASSMVRARGELFF. The CDR3 nucleotides are TGTGCCAGTAGTATGGTCCGGGCCCGCGGGGAGCTGTTTTTT.

This chain connects TRBV5-1 to TRBJ2-1; D uncertain. The germline gives CDR1 SGHRS, CDR2 YFSETQ. The V gene lost 0 bases and the J gene lost 5 bases, with 6 bases spanning the gap. The CDR3 has 13 residues. The CDR3 region is CASSLGPHNEQFF. In DNA, the CDR3 is TGCGCCAGCAGCTTGGGGCCCCACAATGAGCAGTTCTTC.

The J gene is TRBJ2-7, the V gene TRBV3-1 (or the pseudogene TRBV3-2); D not certain. Germline V lookup: CDR1 LGHDT, CDR2 YNNKEL (reference sequence). The CDR3 runs to 15 residues. V dropped 4 bases and J dropped 3 bases, with 16 bases sitting between them. CDR3 DNA sequence: TGTGCCAGCAGCCCTAGACTTAATTGGGGCTACGAGCAGTACTTC. Protein sequence: CASSPRLNWGYEQYF.

The rearrangement uses TRBV7-7 and TRBJ2-3; 12 nucleotides match TRBD2. This CDR3 is 15 amino acids long. After removal of 5 bases from V and 5 bases from J, the junction contained 5 bases not matched to a gene. CDR1 and CDR2 from the germline V gene are SSHAT and FNYEAQ (reference sequence). CDR3 sequence (DNA): TGTGCCAGCAGCCCTAGCGGGGGGGCCCTAGATACGCAGTATTTT. It encodes CASSPSGGALDTQYF. The variable domain in full, completed from reference TRBV7-7 and TRBJ2-3, reads GAGVSQSPRYKVTKRGQDVTLRCDPISSHATLYWYQQALGQGPEFLTYFNYEAQPDKSGLPSDRFSAERPEGSISTLTIQRTEQRDSAMYRCASSPSGGALDTQYFGPGTRLTVL.

The chain combines TRBV7-3 with TRBJ2-1, with TRBD2 as a possible D gene (5 bases). The length of the CDR3 is 15 residues. Trimming removed 5 bases at V and 1 base at J, with 12 bases between. The V gene's germline CDR1 is SGHTA and CDR2 FQGTGA. In nucleotides, the CDR3 is TGTGCCAGCAGCCTCGCGGGTGATTCCTACAATGAGCAGTTCTTC. Residues: CASSLAGDSYNEQFF.

The V gene is TRBV29-1, the J gene TRBJ2-7; weak D call: TRBD2 (5 bases). V was cut by 4 bases and J by 3 bases, with 7 bases left in between. Looked up from germline, CDR1 is SQVTM and CDR2 is ANQGSEA. CDR3 length: 11 residues. DNA for the CDR3: TGCAGCGTTGGGGAGCTCTACGAGCAGTACTTC. Its protein is CSVGELYEQYF.

The chain recombines TRBV18 with TRBJ1-4; 9 bases agree with TRBD1. J was trimmed by 7 bases and V by 3 bases; bases with no gene match: 18. The germline V gene encodes CDR1 KGHSH and CDR2 LQKENI. There are 19 residues in the CDR3. The chain's CDR3 is CASSPYQAFTGGGGEKLFF. CDR3 sequence (DNA): TGTGCCAGCTCACCCTATCAAGCCTTTACAGGGGGCGGCGGTGAAAAACTGTTTTTT.

The V and J genes are TRBV6-5 and TRBJ2-2, with D possibly matching TRBD2 (7 bases). V lost 9 bases, J lost 8 bases, and 22 bases lay in between. The CDR3 spans 15 residues. Germline CDR1 MNHEY, CDR2 SVGAGI. CDR3 bases: TGTGCCAGTGGGGAGGGGGGTGCCTTTATTGGGGAGCTGTTTTTT. This sequence encodes CASGEGGAFIGELFF.

Concerning this clone: Mismatch with germline at one junction end may stem from a read error. The CDR3 region is CASREGTGERSYEQYF. DNA of the CDR3: TGTGCCAGCAGGGAAGGGACGGGAGAGAGATCCTACGAGCAGTACTTC. This rearrangement joins TRBV6-1 to TRBJ2-7, with TRBD2 as a possible D gene (6 bases). CDR3 length equals 16 residues. CDR1 MNHNS and CDR2 SASEGT come from the germline V gene.